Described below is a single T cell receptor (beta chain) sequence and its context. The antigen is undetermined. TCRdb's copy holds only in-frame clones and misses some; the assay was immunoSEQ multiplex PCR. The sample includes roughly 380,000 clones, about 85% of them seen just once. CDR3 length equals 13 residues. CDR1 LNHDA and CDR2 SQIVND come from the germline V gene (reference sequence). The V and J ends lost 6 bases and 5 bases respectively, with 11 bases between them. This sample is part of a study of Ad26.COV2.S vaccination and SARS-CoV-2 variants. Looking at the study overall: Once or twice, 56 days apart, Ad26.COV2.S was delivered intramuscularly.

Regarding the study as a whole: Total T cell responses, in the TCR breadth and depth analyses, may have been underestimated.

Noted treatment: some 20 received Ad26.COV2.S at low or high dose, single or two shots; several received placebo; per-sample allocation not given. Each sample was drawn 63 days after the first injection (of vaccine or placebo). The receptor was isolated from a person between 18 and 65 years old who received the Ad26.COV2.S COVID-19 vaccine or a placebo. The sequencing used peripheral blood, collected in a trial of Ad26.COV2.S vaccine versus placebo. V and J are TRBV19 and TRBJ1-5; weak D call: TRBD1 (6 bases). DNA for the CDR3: TGTGCCAGTAGGCCGGGGGGCGATCAGCCCCAGCATTTT. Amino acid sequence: CASRPGGDQPQHF.